Listed below are T cell receptor beta chains from one sample, sequenced in a study of blood T cell repertoires in COVID-19. Clones were sequenced by immunoSEQ multiplex PCR, and TCRdb holds only the in-frame ones, with some missing. This table has some 76,000 clones, 80% to 90% appearing once. Sequencing was performed on peripheral blood. These receptors all stem from a man older than 75 in a cohort sampled during active COVID-19. CDR3s include the opening cysteine and the closing phenylalanine or tryptophan. D genes are given only for firm matches. Some rows mark clone size as missing; the rest say once, few, many or name a class of expanded clone.

j_call,clone_size,v_call,d_call,cdr3_aa,cdr3_nt
TRBJ1-4,-,TRBV5-1,-,CATRAGPTTNEKLFF,TGCGCCACCCGGGCGGGGCCTACAACTAATGAAAAACTGTTTTTT
TRBJ2-3,-,TRBV10-3,TRBD2,CAISGPIRGGSTDTQYF,TGTGCCATCAGTGGACCGATTCGGGGGGGAAGCACAGATACGCAGTATTTT
TRBJ1-1,-,TRBV6-5,-,CASSYSLKSEAFF,TGTGCCAGCAGTTACTCCCTTAAGAGTGAAGCTTTCTTT
TRBJ2-5,-,TRBV3-1/TRBV3-2,TRBD2,CASSQDRLAGGIWETQYF,TGTGCCAGCAGCCAAGACAGGCTAGCGGGGGGGATCTGGGAGACCCAGTACTTC
TRBJ1-6,-,TRBV10-3,TRBD1,CAIKGTDYNSPLHF,TGTGCCATCAAGGGGACAGATTATAATTCACCCCTCCACTTT
TRBJ1-5,few,TRBV3-1/TRBV3-2,-,CASSQDEGGQPQHF,TGTGCCAGCAGCCAAGATGAGGGGGGGCAGCCCCAGCATTTT
TRBJ2-1,-,TRBV3-1/TRBV3-2,-,CASSQGAGNNEQFF,TGTGCCAGCAGCCAAGGGGCGGGGAACAATGAGCAGTTCTTC
TRBJ1-1,-,TRBV5-4,-,CASSAGGSLRVTEAFF,TGTGCCAGCAGCGCGGGGGGATCGTTGCGGGTCACTGAAGCTTTCTTT
TRBJ2-4,few,TRBV3-1/TRBV3-2,-,CASSQTAGGNIQYF,TGTGCCAGCAGCCAGACAGCCGGGGGAAACATTCAGTACTTC
TRBJ2-3,-,TRBV3-1/TRBV3-2,-,CASTPAWGDTDTQYF,TGTGCCAGCACTCCGGCGTGGGGGGACACAGATACGCAGTATTTT
TRBJ1-3,-,TRBV3-1/TRBV3-2,-,CASSPAGPENTIYF,TGTGCCAGCAGCCCCGCAGGGCCCGAAAACACCATATATTTT
TRBJ1-5,once,TRBV27,TRBD1,CATRTGAQPQHF,TGTGCCACCCGAACAGGGGCTCAGCCCCAGCATTTT
TRBJ2-5,-,TRBV4-2,TRBD2,CASSPANPSGGETQYF,TGTGCCAGCAGCCCCGCAAATCCTAGCGGGGGGGAGACCCAGTACTTC
TRBJ2-1,-,TRBV18,TRBD1,CASSSGQGVSNEQFF,TGTGCCAGCTCATCGGGACAGGGAGTCTCCAATGAGCAGTTCTTC
TRBJ2-2,once,TRBV9,TRBD2,CASSARTSGGTGELFF,TGTGCCAGCAGCGCACGGACTAGCGGGGGAACCGGGGAGCTGTTTTTT
TRBJ2-5,-,TRBV2,TRBD2,CASSDPSGYKETQYF,TGTGCCAGCAGCGACCCTAGCGGGTACAAAGAGACCCAGTACTTC
TRBJ1-2,-,TRBV12-3/TRBV12-4,-,CASSFVSVGYTF,TGTGCCAGCAGTTTCGTTTCAGTTGGCTACACCTTC
TRBJ2-3,-,TRBV2,TRBD1,CASSGTGVLDTQYF,TGTGCCAGCAGCGGGACAGGGGTGTTAGATACGCAGTATTTT
TRBJ2-3,-,TRBV29-1,-,CSVGTNTDTQYF,TGCAGCGTTGGCACTAACACAGATACGCAGTATTTT
TRBJ2-1,once,TRBV12-5,-,CASGLTTFTGTPSGEQFF,TGTGCTAGTGGTTTGACCACATTCACAGGGACCCCCTCGGGTGAGCAGTTCTTC